Below are 5 T cell receptor beta chains sequenced from a single sample in a study of graft-versus-host responses after intestinal transplantation. Their antigens remain unidentified. TCRdb's table, derived via immunoSEQ multiplex PCR, lists solely in-frame clones and lacks some. The sample holds about 93,000 clones, 90% to 95% seen once. Here the sequenced sample was unstimulated CD8+ T cells sorted from spleen or lymph node cells, taken before intestinal transplant. The receptors shown here come from a human donor who received an intestinal transplant.

CDR3 sequence: CASGLSFGQGNTEAFF. CDR3 coding DNA: TGTGCTAGTGGTTTGTCCTTCGGCCAGGGAAACACTGAAGCTTTCTTT. The chain has TRBV12-5 and TRBJ1-1, with D perhaps matching TRBD1 (5 bases). This CDR3 is 16 amino acids long. Per the germline V gene, CDR1 is LGHNT and CDR2 is FRNRAP. The V gene lost 2 bases and the J gene lost 2 bases, with 15 bases spanning the gap. Full variable domain (missing parts from reference TRBV12-5 and TRBJ1-1): DARVTQTPRHKVTEMGQEVTMRCQPILGHNTVFWYRQTMMQGLELLAYFRNRAPLDDSGMPKDRFSAEMPDATLATLKIQPSEPRDSAVYFCASGLSFGQGNTEAFFGQGTRLTVV.

This clone appeared once. The chain links TRBV19 to TRBJ2-5; 9 bases map to TRBD1. The J call may be in error: the DNA end matches TRBJ2-7 better. Germline V gene lookup returns CDR1 LNHDA and CDR2 SQIVND (reference sequence). The CDR3 has 14 amino acids. Written as DNA, the CDR3 is TGTGCCAGTAGTTTCGGGACAGGGTCCCACGAGCAGTACTTC. Its translation is CASSFGTGSHEQYF.

This clone was picked up a small number of times. This chain connects TRBV13 to TRBJ1-2; 9 nucleotides match TRBD1. CDR1 and CDR2 from the germline V gene are PRHDT and FYEKMQ (reference sequence). The CDR3 runs to 16 residues. V lost 1 base to trimming and J lost 2 bases; unmatched junction nucleotides: 5. CDR3 sequence reads: CASSLDTGGANYGYTF. CDR3 coding DNA: TGTGCCAGCAGCTTAGATACAGGGGGCGCGAACTATGGCTACACCTTC. Full variable domain (rest looked up from reference TRBV13 and TRBJ1-2): AAGVIQSPRHLIKEKRETATLKCYPIPRHDTVYWYQQGPGQDPQFLISFYEKMQSDKGSIPDRFSAQQFSDYHSELNMSSLELGDSALYFCASSLDTGGANYGYTFGSGTRLTVV.

This chain links TRBV7-7 with TRBJ2-1; 8 positions agree with TRBD2. Germline trimming cut 5 bases from V and 7 bases from J; bases unmatched to any gene: 13. The CDR3 has 16 residues. CDR1 and CDR2 (germline): SSHAT, FNYEAQ (reference sequence). The CDR3 is CASSPDGLAGVNEQFF. The CDR3 DNA sequence: TGTGCCAGCAGCCCCGACGGGCTAGCGGGTGTGAATGAGCAGTTCTTC.

The genes are TRBV5-1 and TRBJ2-5; 10 positions agree with TRBD1. Unmatched junction bases numbered 10, after V lost 6 bases and J lost 5 bases. Germline V gene lookup returns CDR1 SGHRS and CDR2 YFSETQ. This CDR3 region has 15 residues. The DNA of the CDR3 is TGCGCCAGCAACCTCGACAGGGGGCGCGTTGAGACCCAGTACTTC. Translating it yields CASNLDRGRVETQYF.